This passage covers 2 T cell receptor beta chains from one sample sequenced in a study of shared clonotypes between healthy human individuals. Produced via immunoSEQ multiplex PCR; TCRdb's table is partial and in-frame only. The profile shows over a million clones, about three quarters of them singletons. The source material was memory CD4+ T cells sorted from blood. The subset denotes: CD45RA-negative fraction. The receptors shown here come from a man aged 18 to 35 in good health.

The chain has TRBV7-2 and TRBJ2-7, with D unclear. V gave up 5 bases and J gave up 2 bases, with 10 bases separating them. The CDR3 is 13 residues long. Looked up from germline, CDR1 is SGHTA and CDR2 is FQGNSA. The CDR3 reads CASSPQAAYEQYF. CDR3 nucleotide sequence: TGTGCCAGCAGCCCTCAGGCGGCCTACGAGCAGTACTTC.

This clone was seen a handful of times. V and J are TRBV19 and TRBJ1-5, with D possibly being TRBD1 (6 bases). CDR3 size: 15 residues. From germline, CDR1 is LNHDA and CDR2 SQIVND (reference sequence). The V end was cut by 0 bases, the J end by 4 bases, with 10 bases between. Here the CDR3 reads CASSIDDRSNQPQHF. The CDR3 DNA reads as TGTGCCAGTAGTATAGACGACAGGTCAAATCAGCCCCAGCATTTT.